Each of the 29 T cell receptor beta chains below was sequenced from the same sample in a study of cytomegalovirus exposure and HLA in healthy donors. The PCR employed 60 Vbeta primers together with 13 Jbeta primers. Here immunoSEQ multiplex PCR was the method, and the copy in TCRdb shows in-frame clones only, minus some. The sample holds 150,000 to 200,000 clones, more than 80% seen once. What was sequenced was PBMCs. The receptors originated from a woman aged 18-30 years in good health and CMV-seronegative.

This sequence joins TRBV18 and TRBJ1-2; no clear D. Trimming took 2 bases from V and 1 from J, leaving 5 bases between them. This CDR3 is 13 amino acids long. The germline gives CDR1 KGHSH, CDR2 LQKENI. The CDR3 sequence: CASSPAGNYGYTF. The CDR3 region has the DNA TGTGCCAGCTCACCAGCGGGTAACTATGGCTACACCTTC.

This clone was seen more than once but under ten times. The chain is built from TRBV18 and TRBJ2-7, with 8 bases lining up with TRBD1. CDR3 length equals 15 residues. V was pared by 3 bases and J by 6 bases, with 10 bases of the junction left unmatched. Per the germline V gene, CDR1 is KGHSH and CDR2 is LQKENI. The CDR3, as DNA: TGTGCCAGCTCACCCCTGACAGGGGCGGAGAGCGAGCAGTACTTC. This translates into CASSPLTGAESEQYF.

The chain couples TRBV23-1 to TRBJ1-1; D remains unclear. TRBV23-1 carries the ORF label, with uncertain function. CDR3 length: 15 amino acids. V lost 2 bases and J lost 0, with 10 bases in between. DNA of the CDR3: TGCGCCAGCAGTCAACGTCGGGATCTGAACACTGAAGCTTTCTTT. It codes for CASSQRRDLNTEAFF.

V gene TRBV5-4 combines with J gene TRBJ1-2, with a possible D match to TRBD1 (6 bases). The V and J ends lost 5 bases and 7 bases respectively, with 18 bases between them. The V gene's germline CDR1 is SGHNT and CDR2 YYREEE (reference sequence). CDR3 length: 14 amino acids. The CDR3 DNA follows: TGTGCCAGCAGGTTCGACAGGAGAAGTTTTGGCTACACCTTC. Protein: CASRFDRRSFGYTF.

The chain links TRBV10-1 to TRBJ2-7; weak D call: TRBD1 (6 bases). The germline gives CDR1 WNHNN, CDR2 SYGVQD (reference sequence). This CDR3 spans 12 amino acids. Trimming took off 8 bases at V and 4 bases at J, with 12 bases between the two ends. CDR3 DNA: TGCGCCAGCGGGGACACCTTTTACGAGCAGTACTTC. Protein: CASGDTFYEQYF.

The gene calls are TRBV15 and TRBJ2-2, with 7 bases fitting TRBD2. Germline V lookup: CDR1 LNHNV, CDR2 YYDKDF (reference sequence). The V and J ends lost 0 bases and 2 bases, in that order; junction bases with no gene match: 9. The CDR3 covers 18 residues. Written as DNA, the CDR3 is TGTGCCACCAGCAGAGATCCCTCAAGCGGGGCCAACACCGGGGAGCTGTTTTTT. It is translated as CATSRDPSSGANTGELFF.

A remark on this clone: This sample also contains other DNA sequences that code for the same CDR3. This sequence joins TRBV2 and TRBJ1-6, with 7 bases fitting TRBD1. The germline V gene encodes CDR1 SNHLY and CDR2 FYNNEI. After removal of 5 bases from V and 5 bases from J, the junction contained 6 bases not matched to a gene. The CDR3 length is 15 residues. CDR3 DNA sequence: TGTGCCAGCAGTCCACAGGGGCCCAATAATTCACCCCTCCACTTT. This sequence encodes CASSPQGPNNSPLHF.

The count of this clone is one. J is TRBJ2-5 and V is TRBV6-4; 11 bases align to TRBD2. After removal of 1 base from V and 0 bases from J, the junction contained 25 bases not matched to a gene. CDR1 is MRHNA and CDR2 is SNTAGT in the germline V gene. This CDR3 comprises 24 residues. The CDR3 loop reads CASSDYWAGGWGLADGKYQETQYF. The CDR3 coding sequence is TGTGCCAGCAGTGACTATTGGGCAGGGGGTTGGGGACTAGCGGATGGGAAGTACCAAGAGACCCAGTACTTC.

The gene calls are TRBV5-1 and TRBJ2-3; D perhaps matches TRBD1 (5 bases). The V gene's germline CDR1 is SGHRS and CDR2 YFSETQ. The CDR3 contains 14 residues. V lost 0 bases and J lost 4, with 9 bases in between. CDR3 DNA: TGCGCCAGCAGCTTGGCCCCAGGGTCAGATACGCAGTATTTT. Translated: CASSLAPGSDTQYF. Full variable domain (missing parts from reference TRBV5-1 and TRBJ2-3): KAGVTQTPRYLIKTRGQQVTLSCSPISGHRSVSWYQQTPGQGLQFLFEYFSETQRNKGNFPGRFSGRQFSNSRSEMNVSTLELGDSALYLCASSLAPGSDTQYFGPGTRLTVL.

This chain joins TRBV6-1 and TRBJ1-1; D possibly corresponds to TRBD1 (6 bases). This CDR3 has 15 amino acids. From germline, CDR1 is MNHNS and CDR2 SASEGT. Trimming pared 3 bases from V and 4 bases from J, leaving 15 bases between. In DNA form, the CDR3 reads TGTGCCAGCAGTGAGAATATACAGGGTCGCACTGAAGCTTTCTTT. Protein: CASSENIQGRTEAFF.

This chain joins TRBV7-8 and TRBJ1-1; TRBD1 matches at 8 bases. Germline V gene lookup returns CDR1 SGHVS and CDR2 FQNEAQ. This CDR3 is built from 15 residues. The V and J ends lost 5 bases and 0 bases, in that order; junction bases with no gene match: 5. In DNA form, the CDR3 reads TGTGCCAGCAGCAGACAGGGGAAGATGAACACTGAAGCTTTCTTT. Its protein is CASSRQGKMNTEAFF.

The chain couples TRBV28 to TRBJ1-6, with 8 bases that match TRBD1. The germline V gene has CDR1 MDHEN and CDR2 SYDVKM. The length of the CDR3 is 14 residues. V lost 7 bases and J lost 8; bases outside the gene matches: 7. DNA of the CDR3: TGTGCCAGCAACCCAGGACAGGGATATTCACCCCTCCACTTT. This sequence encodes CASNPGQGYSPLHF. Drawing the rest from reference TRBV28 and TRBJ1-6, the complete variable domain is DVKVTQSSRYLVKRTGEKVFLECVQDMDHENMFWYRQDPGLGLRLIYFSYDVKMKEKGDIPEGYSVSREKKERFSLILESASTNQTSMYLCASNPGQGYSPLHFGNGTRLTVT.

This rearrangement joins TRBV19 to TRBJ1-4, with D perhaps matching TRBD1 (5 bases). The CDR3 has 13 amino acids. V was clipped by 8 bases and J by 5 bases, with 12 bases between them. Germline CDR1 LNHDA, CDR2 SQIVND (reference sequence). The CDR3 coding sequence is TGTGCCAGTCAGGATAGGACAAATGAAAAACTGTTTTTT. It translates to CASQDRTNEKLFF.

The rearrangement joins TRBV9 to TRBJ2-5; 8 bases align to TRBD2. The DNA end favors TRBJ2-7, so the J call may be wrong. Germline-derived CDR1 and CDR2 are SGDLS and YYNGEE. The CDR3 spans 15 residues. This chain's CDR3 is CASSVGGLDGYEQYF. The CDR3 region has the DNA TGTGCCAGCAGCGTAGGGGGACTAGACGGCTACGAGCAGTACTTC.

The DNA for the CDR3 is TGTGCCAGTAGTATCCGGACTAGCGGGATTTCCTACAATGAGCAGTTCTTC. Translation gives CASSIRTSGISYNEQFF. The chain is built from TRBV19 and TRBJ2-1, with 12 bases aligning to TRBD2. Germline V gene lookup returns CDR1 LNHDA and CDR2 SQIVND (reference sequence). This CDR3 is built from 17 residues. Losses at the gene ends were 3 bases for V and 1 base for J; bases not matched to a gene: 4.

The chain has TRBV2 and TRBJ1-1; D not certain. Trimming pared 1 base from V and 0 bases from J, leaving 9 bases between. Germline CDR1 reads SNHLY; CDR2 reads FYNNEI. The CDR3 has 15 residues. Here the CDR3 reads CASSEGLRVNTEAFF. Written as DNA, the CDR3 is TGTGCCAGCAGTGAAGGTCTCCGGGTGAACACTGAAGCTTTCTTT.

The chain combines TRBV7-8 with TRBJ2-6; 12 bases match TRBD1. This CDR3 contains 19 residues. Germline V gene data show CDR1 as SGHVS and CDR2 as FQNEAQ. V was pared by 0 bases and J by 4 bases, with 7 bases of the junction left unmatched. The CDR3 spells CASSLASGQGAWGANVLTF. The CDR3, as DNA: TGTGCCAGCAGCTTAGCGTCGGGACAGGGGGCGTGGGGGGCCAACGTCCTGACTTTC.

The chain couples TRBV6-6 to TRBJ2-7, with D possibly TRBD1 on 5 matching bases. Trimming removed 5 bases at V and 6 bases at J, with 14 bases between. CDR1 is MNHNY, CDR2 SVGAGI, per germline (reference sequence). This CDR3 has 13 amino acids. The CDR3 nucleotides read TGTGCCAGCAGTCAGAGCAGGGAAGGCGAGCAGTACTTC. This translates into CASSQSREGEQYF.

The V gene is TRBV7-9, the J gene TRBJ2-5; 7 nucleotides match TRBD2. The germline gives CDR1 SEHNR, CDR2 FQNEAQ (reference sequence). This CDR3 has 17 residues. The V and J ends lost 5 bases and 7 bases, in that order; junction bases with no gene match: 19. The CDR3: CASSPRIGEGPGGTQYF. The CDR3 bases are TGTGCCAGCAGCCCCCGGATTGGAGAGGGGCCGGGGGGGACCCAGTACTTC.

The chain recombines TRBV5-1 with TRBJ2-2; D is unclear. V dropped 5 bases and J dropped 6 bases, with 5 bases sitting between them. CDR3 length: 11 residues. In germline, CDR1 is SGHRS, CDR2 YFSETQ. CDR3 in DNA: TGCGCCAGCAGTTTATCCGGGGAGCTGTTTTTT. Its translation: CASSLSGELFF.

V usage is TRBV28 and J usage is TRBJ2-2; 7 bases fit TRBD2. V lost 2 bases and J lost 4; bases outside the gene matches: 10. Germline-derived CDR1 and CDR2 are MDHEN and SYDVKM. This CDR3 is 17 amino acids long. The CDR3 spells CASSLRGGPRSTGELFF. The DNA of the CDR3 is TGTGCCAGCAGTTTAAGGGGAGGGCCCCGGAGCACCGGGGAGCTGTTTTTT.

The chain employs TRBV5-8 and TRBJ2-5, with 9 positions matching TRBD2. Germline CDR1 and CDR2: SGHTS and YDEGEE. The CDR3 is 17 residues long. V trimming: 2 bases; J trimming: 3 bases; junction bases outside the gene matches: 11. The chain's CDR3 is CASSFSLAGGLEETQYF. The DNA of the CDR3 is TGTGCCAGCAGCTTCTCGCTGGCGGGGGGGCTTGAAGAGACCCAGTACTTC.

The V call is TRBV7-9, the J call TRBJ2-7, with 8 bases fitting TRBD1. Germline values: CDR1 SEHNR, CDR2 FQNEAQ (reference sequence). Trimming cost V 5 bases and J 3 bases; bases outside gene matches: 9. The CDR3 contains 15 residues. CDR3 residues: CASSPAAGGLYEQYF. CDR3 sequence (DNA): TGTGCCAGCAGCCCGGCGGCAGGGGGCCTCTACGAGCAGTACTTC.

The chain combines TRBV27 with TRBJ2-6; D may be TRBD1 (6 bases). Between the trimmed V and J ends, which lost 6 bases and 0 bases, there was a span of 15 bases. Germline V lookup: CDR1 MNHEY, CDR2 SMNVEV (reference sequence). The CDR3 loop spans 17 amino acids. The CDR3 here is CASSLYRESSGANVLTF. In DNA, the CDR3 is TGTGCCAGCAGCCTATACAGGGAAAGCTCTGGGGCCAACGTCCTGACTTTC.

This clone has more than one count but fewer than ten. The rearrangement links TRBV11-1 to TRBJ2-3; D remains unclear. The CDR3 has 13 amino acids. CDR1 and CDR2 (germline): SGHAT, FQDESV (reference sequence). The germline V and J ends were trimmed by 0 bases and 2 bases, with 3 bases remaining between them. The CDR3 DNA is TGTGCCAGCAGCTTAGCGTACACAGATACGCAGTATTTT. Translated, it gives CASSLAYTDTQYF.

The rearrangement joins TRBV27 to TRBJ2-1; 9 bases are shared with TRBD2. V shed 6 bases and J 4 bases; nucleotides not matched to a gene: 10. Per the germline V gene, CDR1 is MNHEY and CDR2 is SMNVEV (reference sequence). This CDR3 contains 16 residues. In nucleotides, the CDR3 is TGTGCCAGCAGCCACCCGGGACTAGCTAAATACAATGAGCAGTTCTTC. It yields the protein CASSHPGLAKYNEQFF.

The chain links TRBV27 to TRBJ1-5; TRBD1 aligns across 9 bases. Germline CDR1 MNHEY, CDR2 SMNVEV (reference sequence). V lost 10 bases to trimming and J lost 6 bases; unmatched junction nucleotides: 4. The CDR3 runs 12 residues. As DNA, the CDR3 is TGTGCCACCGGGGACAGGGCTCAGCCCCAGCATTTT. Its protein is CATGDRAQPQHF.

The chain combines TRBV11-2 with TRBJ1-2; D not resolved. Germline V gene lookup returns CDR1 SGHAT and CDR2 FQNNGV. V lost 4 bases and J lost 0, with 21 bases in between. The CDR3 is made up of 18 amino acids. CDR3 sequence (DNA): TGTGCCAGCAGCTCCCCCGGACTGGGCCGCGAAGCTAACTATGGCTACACCTTC. Its translation: CASSSPGLGREANYGYTF.

The chain links TRBV19 to TRBJ2-1, with a tentative D call TRBD2 (5 bases). The CDR3 contains 15 residues. Trimming took off 7 bases at V and 7 bases at J, with 20 bases between the two ends. Germline CDR1 is LNHDA and CDR2 is SQIVND (reference sequence). Written as DNA, the CDR3 is TGTGCCAGTACCGACGGAGCGAGCGGTCCGAATGAGCAGTTCTTC. Its translation is CASTDGASGPNEQFF. Combining the CDR3 with reference TRBV19 and TRBJ2-1 gives the whole variable domain DGGITQSPKYLFRKEGQNVTLSCEQNLNHDAMYWYRQDPGQGLRLIYYSQIVNDFQKGDIAEGYSVSREKKESFPLTVTSAQKNPTAFYLCASTDGASGPNEQFFGPGTRLTVL.